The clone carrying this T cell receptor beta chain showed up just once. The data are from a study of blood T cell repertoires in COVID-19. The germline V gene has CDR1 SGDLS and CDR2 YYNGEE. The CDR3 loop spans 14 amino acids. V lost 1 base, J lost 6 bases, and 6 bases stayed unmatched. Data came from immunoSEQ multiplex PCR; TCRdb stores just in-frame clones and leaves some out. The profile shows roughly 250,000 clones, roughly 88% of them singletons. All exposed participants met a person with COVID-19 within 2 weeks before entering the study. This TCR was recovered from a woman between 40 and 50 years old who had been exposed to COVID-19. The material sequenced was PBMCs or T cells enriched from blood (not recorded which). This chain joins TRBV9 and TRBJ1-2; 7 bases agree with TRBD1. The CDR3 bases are TGTGCCAGCAGCGTATCAGGGGGGAGAAATGGCTACACCTTC. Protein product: CASSVSGGRNGYTF.